The 21 T cell receptor beta chains reported below all come from one sample, sequenced in a study of PD-L1 blockade in urothelial cancer. Data came from immunoSEQ multiplex PCR; TCRdb stores just in-frame clones and leaves some out. The table lists 40,000 to 50,000 clones, roughly 80% of them singletons, with 3% to 4% in the top ten. Documented time point: pretreatment peripheral blood. Sequencing was performed on PBMCs, taken around atezolizumab (anti-PD-L1) treatment. These receptors were taken from a man in his sixties or seventies with urothelial cancer.

The chain is built from TRBV11-1 and TRBJ2-7; D gene ambiguous. CDR1 is SGHAT and CDR2 is FQDESV in the germline V gene (reference sequence). V lost 9 bases, J lost 2 bases, and 11 bases lay in between. The CDR3 consists of 12 residues. The CDR3 nucleotides read TGTGCCAGTAGCATTACAACCTACGAGCAGTACTTC. Its translation is CASSITTYEQYF.

The V and J genes are TRBV25-1 and TRBJ2-2; D gene uncertain. The CDR3 extends over 11 amino acids. Germline CDR1 MGHDK, CDR2 SYGVNS. V was clipped by 6 bases and J by 6 bases, with 5 bases between them. For the CDR3, the DNA is TGTGCCAGCAGCCGGGCCGGGGAGCTGTTTTTT. Its protein product is CASSRAGELFF.

This chain uses TRBV5-6 with TRBJ1-2, with TRBD1 matching 8 bases. CDR3 size: 16 residues. Germline CDR1 SGHDT, CDR2 YYEEEE. Trimming removed 0 bases from V and 9 bases from J; junction bases left unmatched: 13. CDR3 in amino acids: CASSLAGTGSASSYTF. The CDR3 DNA sequence: TGTGCCAGCAGCTTGGCCGGGACAGGTTCTGCTAGTAGCTACACCTTC. Using reference TRBV5-6 and TRBJ1-2 for the parts outside the CDR3, the full variable domain is DAGVTQSPTHLIKTRGQQVTLRCSPKSGHDTVSWYQQALGQGPQFIFQYYEEEERQRGNFPDRFSGHQFPNYSSELNVNALLLGDSALYLCASSLAGTGSASSYTFGSGTRLTVV.

The chain is built from TRBV5-1 and TRBJ2-5, with 14 bases that match TRBD2. The trim removed 0 bases at V and 1 base at J, leaving 2 bases unmatched. This CDR3 comprises 17 residues. Per germline, CDR1 SGHRS and CDR2 YFSETQ. The CDR3 DNA reads as TGCGCCAGCAGCTTGGGACTAGCGGGAGGGCCCCAAGAGACCCAGTACTTC. Translated: CASSLGLAGGPQETQYF.

V is TRBV19 and J is TRBJ1-6; 9 nucleotides agree with TRBD1. The CDR3 is 16 residues long. The V gene's germline CDR1 is LNHDA and CDR2 SQIVND (reference sequence). Trimming removed 3 bases from V and 7 bases from J; junction bases left unmatched: 7. This chain's CDR3 is CASSIARTGVNSPLHF. The CDR3 region has the DNA TGTGCCAGTAGTATTGCGAGGACAGGGGTGAATTCACCCCTCCACTTT.

The chain couples TRBV7-2 to TRBJ1-6; D call uncertain. V was cut by 0 bases and J by 6 bases, with 6 bases left in between. Germline V gives CDR1 SGHTA, CDR2 FQGNSA. The CDR3 length is 14 residues. Here the CDR3 reads CASSLAPRNSPLHF. The CDR3 DNA reads as TGTGCCAGCAGCTTAGCACCGCGTAATTCACCCCTCCACTTT.

CDR3 sequence (DNA): TGCGCCAGCAGCTCGGGAAGAACTACCAACTATGGCTACACCTTC. Its protein is CASSSGRTTNYGYTF. The chain recombines TRBV5-1 with TRBJ1-2; the D is unclear. Trimming shortened V by 3 bases and J by 2 bases, and 14 bases separated the two germline ends. CDR3 size: 15 residues. CDR1 is SGHRS and CDR2 is YFSETQ in the germline V gene.

V usage is TRBV18 and J usage is TRBJ1-5, with D unclear. The CDR3 has 14 residues. V dropped 1 base and J dropped 6 bases, with 10 bases sitting between them. CDR1 and CDR2 from the germline V gene are KGHSH and LQKENI. The CDR3 loop is CASSPQGAGQPQHF. The DNA of the CDR3 is TGTGCCAGCTCACCACAGGGAGCCGGTCAGCCCCAGCATTTT.

The chain uses TRBV5-6 and TRBJ2-2; D is possibly TRBD2 (7 bases). The V end was cut by 0 bases, the J end by 0 bases, with 12 bases between. The CDR3 loop spans 17 amino acids. Germline-derived CDR1 and CDR2 are SGHDT and YYEEEE. DNA of the CDR3: TGTGCCAGCAGCTTGGCCGGGGGGCGCCCGAACACCGGGGAGCTGTTTTTT. Amino acids: CASSLAGGRPNTGELFF.

In nucleotides, the CDR3 is TGTGCAAGTCGCTTCGCACCTCCCGTTCGCGGGGAGGCCGAGCAGTACTTC. Protein: CASRFAPPVRGEAEQYF. V and J are TRBV12-2 and TRBJ2-7; the DNA was not used to check the table's D call, TRBD2. TRBV12-2 is noted as a pseudogene. This CDR3 is built from 17 residues.

The chain links TRBV6-1 to TRBJ2-6, with 7 bases lining up with TRBD1. The V gene end was trimmed by 3 bases and the J gene end by 0 bases; junction bases not matched to a gene: 8. CDR1 is MNHNS, CDR2 SASEGT, per germline. The CDR3 has 18 residues. The CDR3 is CASSDGRGINSGANVLTF. CDR3 nucleotides: TGTGCCAGCAGTGATGGCAGGGGGATCAACTCTGGGGCCAACGTCCTGACTTTC.

The chain employs TRBV6-5 and TRBJ1-6; D unclear. The ends were cut back, 0 bases at V and 8 bases at J, with 8 bases in the middle. The CDR3 contains 14 residues. The V gene's germline CDR1 is MNHEY and CDR2 SVGAGI. CDR3 nucleotides: TGTGCCAGCAGTTACTCGCCAACAGATTCACCCCTCCACTTT. This codes for CASSYSPTDSPLHF.

The chain recombines TRBV5-1 with TRBJ2-3; tentative D call: TRBD1 (6 bases). Looked up from germline, CDR1 is SGHRS and CDR2 is YFSETQ. The CDR3 sequence is 15 residues long. Deletions cut 6 bases from V and 2 bases from J, with 16 bases between. The CDR3 coding sequence is TGCGCCAGCACGCCGGGACATGAGAACACAGATACGCAGTATTTT. This gives the protein CASTPGHENTDTQYF. Full variable domain (outside the CDR3, taken from reference TRBV5-1 and TRBJ2-3): KAGVTQTPRYLIKTRGQQVTLSCSPISGHRSVSWYQQTPGQGLQFLFEYFSETQRNKGNFPGRFSGRQFSNSRSEMNVSTLELGDSALYLCASTPGHENTDTQYFGPGTRLTVL.

V usage is TRBV5-1 and J usage is TRBJ2-7; 8 bases match TRBD2. From germline, CDR1 is SGHRS and CDR2 YFSETQ. Trimming took 6 bases from V and 2 from J; bases not matched to a gene: 7. CDR3 length: 14 residues. CDR3 bases: TGCGCCAGCATGCCTAGCGGGTCCGCCTACGAGCAGTACTTC. The encoded protein is CASMPSGSAYEQYF. The complete variable domain, with remaining parts taken from reference TRBV5-1 and TRBJ2-7, reads KAGVTQTPRYLIKTRGQQVTLSCSPISGHRSVSWYQQTPGQGLQFLFEYFSETQRNKGNFPGRFSGRQFSNSRSEMNVSTLELGDSALYLCASMPSGSAYEQYFGPGTRLTVT.

The gene calls are TRBV11-3 and TRBJ2-3; 9 positions match TRBD2. This CDR3 has 15 amino acids. V shed 5 bases and J 1 base; nucleotides not matched to a gene: 4. Germline CDR1 reads SGHNT; CDR2 reads YENEEA. The DNA for the CDR3 is TGTGCCAGCAGCGAAAGGACTAGCGGCACAGATACGCAGTATTTT. It codes for CASSERTSGTDTQYF. The full variable domain, completed using reference TRBV11-3 and TRBJ2-3, is EAGVVQSPRYKIIEKKQPVAFWCNPISGHNTLYWYLQNLGQGPELLIRYENEEAVDDSQLPKDRFSAERLKGVDSTLKIQPAELGDSAVYLCASSERTSGTDTQYFGPGTRLTVL.

The gene calls are TRBV5-1 and TRBJ1-3; the D gene is possibly TRBD1 (6 bases). Germline CDR1 SGHRS, CDR2 YFSETQ. Trimming removed 2 bases from V and 4 bases from J, with 13 bases in between. CDR3 length: 15 amino acids. The CDR3 reads CASSLGGSGGNTIYF. DNA for the CDR3: TGCGCCAGCAGCTTAGGGGGTTCGGGCGGAAACACCATATATTTT.

V is TRBV5-1 and J is TRBJ1-1; D is unclear. The germline V gene encodes CDR1 SGHRS and CDR2 YFSETQ. The CDR3 is made up of 13 amino acids. The germline V and J ends were trimmed by 0 bases and 2 bases, with 5 bases remaining between them. The CDR3 sequence: CASSLGVNTEAFF. CDR3 nucleotides: TGCGCCAGCAGCTTGGGAGTAAACACTGAAGCTTTCTTT.

The chain joins TRBV7-2 to TRBJ1-2; D gene ambiguous. V lost 6 bases, J lost 1 base, and 9 bases lay in between. From germline, CDR1 is SGHTA and CDR2 FQGNSA. This CDR3 spans 13 amino acids. The CDR3 reads CASRQLDNYGYTF. The DNA for the CDR3 is TGTGCCAGCAGACAGTTGGATAACTATGGCTACACCTTC.

This clone was seen only once. The chain uses TRBV7-9 and TRBJ1-2; D uncertain. Trimming took off 6 bases at V and 8 bases at J, with 19 bases between the two ends. Germline V gene data show CDR1 as SEHNR and CDR2 as FQNEAQ (reference sequence). The length of the CDR3 is 14 residues. The CDR3 is CASSRPGALDGYTF. In DNA, the CDR3 is TGTGCCAGCAGTCGCCCGGGTGCATTAGACGGCTACACCTTC.

The CDR3 protein is CASRATGLGENTEAFF. The CDR3, as DNA: TGTGCCAGCCGCGCGACAGGGCTGGGGGAGAACACTGAAGCTTTCTTT. The chain links TRBV28 to TRBJ1-1; 7 positions match TRBD1. The CDR3 is 16 amino acids. V lost 8 bases, J lost 1 base, and 13 bases stayed unmatched. CDR1 is MDHEN, CDR2 SYDVKM, per germline.

The CDR3 region has the DNA TGTGCCATCAGGCAACCGGCGGGCACTGAAGCTTTCTTT. As protein: CAIRQPAGTEAFF. The chain combines TRBV10-3 with TRBJ1-1, with D uncertain. CDR3 length: 13 residues. Germline CDR1 and CDR2: ENHRY and SYGVKD. V was shortened by 6 bases and J by 4 bases, with 12 bases between the two germline ends.